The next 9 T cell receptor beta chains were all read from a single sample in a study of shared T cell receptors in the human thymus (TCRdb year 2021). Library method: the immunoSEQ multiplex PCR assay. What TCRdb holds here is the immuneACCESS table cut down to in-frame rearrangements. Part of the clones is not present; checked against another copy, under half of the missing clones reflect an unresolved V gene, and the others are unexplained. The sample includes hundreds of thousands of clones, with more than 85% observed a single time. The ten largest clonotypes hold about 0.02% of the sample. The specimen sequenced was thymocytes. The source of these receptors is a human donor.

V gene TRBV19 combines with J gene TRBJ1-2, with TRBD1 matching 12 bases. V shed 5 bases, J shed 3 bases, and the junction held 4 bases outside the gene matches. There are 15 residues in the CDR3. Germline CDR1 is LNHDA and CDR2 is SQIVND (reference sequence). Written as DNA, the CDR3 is TGTGCCAGTAGTCTCCGGGACAGGGGGCACTATGGCTACACCTTC. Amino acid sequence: CASSLRDRGHYGYTF.

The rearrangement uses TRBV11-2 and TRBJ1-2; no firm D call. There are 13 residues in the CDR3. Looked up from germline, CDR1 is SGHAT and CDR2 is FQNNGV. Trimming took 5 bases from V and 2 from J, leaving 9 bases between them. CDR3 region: CASSLLGNYGYTF. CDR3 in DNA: TGTGCCAGCAGCCTTCTCGGGAACTATGGCTACACCTTC.

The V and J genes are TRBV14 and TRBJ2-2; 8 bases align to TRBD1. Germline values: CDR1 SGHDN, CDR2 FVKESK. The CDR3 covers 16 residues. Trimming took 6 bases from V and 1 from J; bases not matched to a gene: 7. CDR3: CASSPSGGGNTGELFF. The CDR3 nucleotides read TGTGCCAGCAGTCCTTCAGGGGGCGGGAACACCGGGGAGCTGTTTTTT.

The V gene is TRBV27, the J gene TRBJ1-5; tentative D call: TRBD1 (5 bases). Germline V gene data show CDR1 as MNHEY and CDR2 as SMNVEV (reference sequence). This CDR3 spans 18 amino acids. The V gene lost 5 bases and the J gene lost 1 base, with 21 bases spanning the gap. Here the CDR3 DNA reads TGTGCCAGCAGTCCCATCACAGGCCCCCTCAGGAGCAATCAGCCCCAGCATTTT. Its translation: CASSPITGPLRSNQPQHF.

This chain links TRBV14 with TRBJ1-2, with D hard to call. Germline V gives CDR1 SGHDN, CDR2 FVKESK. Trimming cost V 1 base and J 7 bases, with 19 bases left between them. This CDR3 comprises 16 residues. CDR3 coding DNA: TGTGCCAGCAGCCAAGGTGTAGCCAGGCCCCTAGGTGGCTACACCTTC. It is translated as CASSQGVARPLGGYTF.

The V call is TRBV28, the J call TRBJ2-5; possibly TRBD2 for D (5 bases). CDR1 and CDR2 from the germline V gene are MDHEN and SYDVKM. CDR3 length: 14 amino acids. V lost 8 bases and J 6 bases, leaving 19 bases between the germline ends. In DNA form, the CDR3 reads TGTGCCAGCCTAGCAACTAGGCCTCGGAAGACCCAGTACTTC. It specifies CASLATRPRKTQYF. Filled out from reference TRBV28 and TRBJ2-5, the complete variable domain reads DVKVTQSSRYLVKRTGEKVFLECVQDMDHENMFWYRQDPGLGLRLIYFSYDVKMKEKGDIPEGYSVSREKKERFSLILESASTNQTSMYLCASLATRPRKTQYFGPGTRLLVL.

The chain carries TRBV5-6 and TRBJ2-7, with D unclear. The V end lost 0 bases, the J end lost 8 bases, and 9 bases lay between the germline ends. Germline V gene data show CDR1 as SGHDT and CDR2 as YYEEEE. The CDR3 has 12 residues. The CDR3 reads CASSLGTTKQYF. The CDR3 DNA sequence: TGTGCCAGCAGCTTGGGGACCACCAAGCAGTACTTC.

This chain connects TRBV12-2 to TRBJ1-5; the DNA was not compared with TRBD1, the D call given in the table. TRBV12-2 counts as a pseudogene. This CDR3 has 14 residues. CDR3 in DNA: TGTGCAAGTCGCTTACCACAGGGCGATCAGCCCCAGCATTTT. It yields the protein CASRLPQGDQPQHF.

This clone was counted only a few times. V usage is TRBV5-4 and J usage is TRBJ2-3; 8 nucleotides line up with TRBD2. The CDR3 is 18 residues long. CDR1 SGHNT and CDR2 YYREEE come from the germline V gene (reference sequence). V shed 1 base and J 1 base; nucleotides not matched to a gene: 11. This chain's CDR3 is CASSLFPAGAGRTDTQYF. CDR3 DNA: TGTGCCAGCAGCTTGTTCCCAGCGGGGGCGGGGCGCACAGATACGCAGTATTTT.